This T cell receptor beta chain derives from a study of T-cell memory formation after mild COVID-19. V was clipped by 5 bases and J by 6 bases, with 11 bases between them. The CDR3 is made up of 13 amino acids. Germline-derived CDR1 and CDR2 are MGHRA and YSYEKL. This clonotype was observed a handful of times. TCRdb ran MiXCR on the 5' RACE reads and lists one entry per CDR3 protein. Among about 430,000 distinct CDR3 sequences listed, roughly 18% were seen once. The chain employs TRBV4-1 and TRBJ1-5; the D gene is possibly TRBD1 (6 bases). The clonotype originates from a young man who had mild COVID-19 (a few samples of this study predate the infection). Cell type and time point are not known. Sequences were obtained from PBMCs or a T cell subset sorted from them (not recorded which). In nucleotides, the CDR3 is TGCGCCAGCAGCGCAGGGGTCCGTCAGCCCCAGCATTTT. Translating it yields CASSAGVRQPQHF.